This TCR beta chain was identified during a study of shared clonotypes between healthy human individuals. Assay used: immunoSEQ multiplex PCR; TCRdb lists only in-frame clones, some missing. In the table there are around 1.6 million clones, 95% to 99% of which are singletons. Nashville, Tennessee was home to all donors, who were Caucasian adults. This TCR was sampled from a young man in good health. Sequences were obtained from naive CD4+ T cells sorted from blood. Subset specified: CD45RA+ positively selected.

CDR3 residues: CATSRDRTGDLIYEQYF. Written as DNA, the CDR3 is TGTGCCACCAGCAGAGATCGGACAGGCGACTTAATCTACGAGCAGTACTTC. This chain connects TRBV15 to TRBJ2-7, with 7 bases aligning to TRBD1. CDR3 size: 17 residues. Germline CDR1 is LNHNV and CDR2 is YYDKDF (reference sequence). After removal of 0 bases from V and 3 bases from J, the junction contained 11 bases not matched to a gene.